The 19 T cell receptor beta chains reported below all come from one sample, sequenced in a study of technical replicates of blood from a handful of donors. Produced via immunoSEQ multiplex PCR; TCRdb's table is partial and in-frame only. The table includes 80,000 to 90,000 clones, about 94% detected once. What was sequenced was T cells isolated from PBMCs. The receptors were sampled from a human donor in good health.

V gene TRBV9 combines with J gene TRBJ2-2; 11 bases are a match to TRBD2. Germline CDR1 reads SGDLS; CDR2 reads YYNGEE. V dropped 2 bases and J dropped 5; count of bases not matched to a gene: 2. This CDR3 has 15 amino acids. The CDR3 sequence: CASSVWTSGTGELFF. Written as DNA, the CDR3 is TGTGCCAGCAGCGTCTGGACTAGCGGGACCGGGGAGCTGTTTTTT.

This clone came up once. The gene calls are TRBV25-1 and TRBJ2-2; 7 bases match TRBD2. The V and J ends lost 1 base and 0 bases, in that order; junction bases with no gene match: 8. Germline V gene data show CDR1 as MGHDK and CDR2 as SYGVNS. The length of the CDR3 is 18 residues. The DNA for the CDR3 is TGTGCCAGCAGTGAATTCTACGGCGGGAGAGCGAACACCGGGGAGCTGTTTTTT. Translation gives CASSEFYGGRANTGELFF. The entire variable domain, with the rest obtained from reference TRBV25-1 and TRBJ2-2, is as follows: EADIYQTPRYLVIGTGKKITLECSQTMGHDKMYWYQQDPGMELHLIHYSYGVNSTEKGDLSSESTVSRIRTEHFPLTLESARPSHTSQYLCASSEFYGGRANTGELFFGEGSRLTVL.

The chain recombines TRBV23-1 with TRBJ1-2; a possible D gene is TRBD1 (5 bases). TRBV23-1 is an open reading frame whose function is uncertain. This CDR3 contains 16 residues. Trimming removed 4 bases from V and 4 bases from J, with 19 bases in between. CDR3 coding DNA: TGCGCCAGCAGTCCCCGGACACACTTATCCGCCTATGGCTACACCTTC. It specifies CASSPRTHLSAYGYTF.

The chain combines TRBV5-1 with TRBJ2-3; a possible D gene is TRBD2 (5 bases). V was pared by 0 bases and J by 5 bases, with 22 bases between. CDR1 is SGHRS, CDR2 YFSETQ, per germline. The CDR3 totals 18 residues. DNA of the CDR3: TGCGCCAGCAGCTTGGCCGAGGCGGAGGTAATTGGAGTAGATACGCAGTATTTT. Translation: CASSLAEAEVIGVDTQYF.

V gene TRBV5-1 combines with J gene TRBJ2-2, with D tentatively TRBD1 (5 bases). The CDR3 consists of 14 residues. CDR1 and CDR2 from the germline V gene are SGHRS and YFSETQ. Trimming cost V 4 bases and J 4 bases, with 11 bases left between them. The CDR3 sequence is CASSGARSTGELFF. CDR3 bases: TGCGCCAGCAGCGGGGCCCGAAGCACCGGGGAGCTGTTTTTT.

The rearrangement links TRBV19 to TRBJ2-7; 9 bases fit TRBD1. The trim removed 5 bases at V and 2 bases at J, leaving 4 bases unmatched. The germline V gene has CDR1 LNHDA and CDR2 SQIVND (reference sequence). The CDR3 extends over 14 amino acids. The chain's CDR3 is CASSLGTGTYEQYF. The CDR3 DNA sequence: TGTGCCAGTAGTCTAGGGACAGGGACCTACGAGCAGTACTTC.

This chain uses TRBV14 with TRBJ2-7, with D possibly being TRBD1 (6 bases). CDR1 is SGHDN, CDR2 FVKESK, per germline. The CDR3 extends over 11 amino acids. The V end was cut by 6 bases, the J end by 4 bases, with 7 bases between. CDR3 nucleotides: TGTGCCAGCAGACAGGGATACGAGCAGTACTTC. Amino acids: CASRQGYEQYF.

The chain carries TRBV6-1 and TRBJ2-7; maybe TRBD2 (5 bases). CDR3 length equals 16 residues. Trimming left V 4 bases short and J 0 bases short, with 16 bases between. Germline CDR1 and CDR2: MNHNS and SASEGT. The CDR3 is CASSGFPRATSYEQYF. CDR3 sequence (DNA): TGTGCCAGCAGTGGCTTCCCGAGGGCTACCTCCTACGAGCAGTACTTC.

J is TRBJ2-2 and V is TRBV30, with 8 bases that match TRBD2. This CDR3 is built from 13 residues. The V gene's germline CDR1 is GTSNPN and CDR2 SVGIG (reference sequence). Trimming removed 4 bases from V and 13 bases from J; junction bases left unmatched: 11. For the CDR3, the DNA is TGTGCCTGGACTTTAATGGGGGCGGGAGGGCTGTTTTTT. Its protein product is CAWTLMGAGGLFF.

The gene calls are TRBV11-1 and TRBJ1-1, with a possible D match to TRBD1 (6 bases). Trimming pared 1 base from V and 6 bases from J, leaving 15 bases between. The CDR3 totals 15 residues. Germline CDR1 and CDR2: SGHAT and FQDESV (reference sequence). CDR3 DNA sequence: TGTGCCAGCAGCTTAGAACCGAGGGGGTACGCTGAAGCTTTCTTT. Translating it yields CASSLEPRGYAEAFF.

The chain has TRBV7-9 and TRBJ1-1; D not certain. CDR3 length: 14 residues. In germline, CDR1 is SEHNR, CDR2 FQNEAQ (reference sequence). V shed 7 bases and J shed 3 bases, with 15 bases lying between them. CDR3 nucleotides: TGTGCCAGCATCCTTGTTACCCAGGACACTGAAGCTTTCTTT. This encodes CASILVTQDTEAFF.

V gene TRBV2 combines with J gene TRBJ2-1; 7 bases are a match to TRBD2. With V trimmed by 3 bases and J by 4 bases, 6 bases remained unmatched. CDR1 and CDR2 (germline): SNHLY, FYNNEI. The CDR3 covers 15 residues. The CDR3 sequence: CASSDWGGRYNEQFF. CDR3 DNA sequence: TGTGCCAGCAGTGACTGGGGGGGTAGGTACAATGAGCAGTTCTTC.

The chain has TRBV7-9 and TRBJ2-1; a weak D match, TRBD2 (5 bases). This CDR3 has 15 residues. Trimming left V 2 bases short and J 6 bases short, with 14 bases between. Germline V CDR1 and CDR2: SEHNR, FQNEAQ (reference sequence). DNA for the CDR3: TGTGCCAGCAGCTTAAGTTGGGAGTCTGGCAATGAGCAGTTCTTC. Amino acid sequence: CASSLSWESGNEQFF.

This clone was counted a single time. The genes are TRBV21-1 and TRBJ1-2; the table gives TRBD1 as D, unverified against the DNA. TRBV21-1 is a documented pseudogene. There are 18 residues in the CDR3. For the CDR3, the DNA is TGTGCCAGCAGCAAAAAAGGAAATTCAGGGGGCTGGTACTATGGCTACACCTTC. Translation gives CASSKKGNSGGWYYGYTF.

V usage is TRBV7-9 and J usage is TRBJ2-7; D is undetermined. From germline, CDR1 is SEHNR and CDR2 FQNEAQ (reference sequence). The CDR3 has 12 residues. V lost 1 base, J lost 7 bases, and 8 bases lay in between. CDR3 nucleotides: TGTGCCAGCAGCTTAGGAGCCGTGGAGCAGTACTTC. Protein product: CASSLGAVEQYF.

This clone was observed once. The gene calls are TRBV5-1 and TRBJ2-1; a weak D match, TRBD1 (6 bases). CDR3 length: 21 amino acids. The germline V gene encodes CDR1 SGHRS and CDR2 YFSETQ. V was cut by 0 bases and J by 1 base, with 26 bases left in between. The CDR3 DNA sequence: TGCGCCAGCAGCTTGGGGGGGCTACGGACTGGTACTCTTGGTTCCTACAATGAGCAGTTCTTC. Residues: CASSLGGLRTGTLGSYNEQFF.

The chain links TRBV29-1 to TRBJ2-7; TRBD1 might be the D (6 bases). V lost 1 base to trimming and J lost 1 base, with 11 bases between them. The CDR3 sequence is 14 residues long. Germline V gene data show CDR1 as SQVTM and CDR2 as ANQGSEA. CDR3 protein: CSVEGGPFSYEQYF. CDR3 bases: TGCAGCGTTGAAGGGGGGCCCTTTTCCTACGAGCAGTACTTC.

The chain is built from TRBV5-4 and TRBJ2-7; 9 bases agree with TRBD1. The CDR3 extends over 15 amino acids. Germline values: CDR1 SGHNT, CDR2 YYREEE (reference sequence). The ends lost 4 bases at V and 4 bases at J; junction bases unmatched: 9. DNA of the CDR3: TGTGCCAGCAGCGGGCCGGGACAGGGAGGGTACGAGCAGTACTTC. As protein: CASSGPGQGGYEQYF.

V and J are TRBV18 and TRBJ2-2; TRBD1 is a possible D gene (6 bases). Germline V gene lookup returns CDR1 KGHSH and CDR2 LQKENI. V lost 3 bases and J lost 6, with 14 bases in between. This CDR3 is built from 15 residues. The CDR3 DNA sequence: TGTGCCAGCTCACCGAAGGACAGTCCCTCCGGGGAGCTGTTTTTT. This gives the protein CASSPKDSPSGELFF.